These T cell receptor beta chains were read from a single sample in a study of shared clonotypes between healthy human individuals. Using immunoSEQ multiplex PCR, the repertoire was profiled, and TCRdb retains in-frame clones only, with some absent. The sample consists of around 1.6 million clones, around 98% of them appearing once. Specimen: naive CD4+ T cells sorted from blood. The receptors come from a man aged 30 to 39 in good health. CDR3s leave out the opening cysteine and the closing phenylalanine or tryptophan. Fields, in order: V gene, J gene, CDR3 protein.

TRBV25-1	TRBJ2-7	ASSGRTPPYEQY
TRBV2	TRBJ2-3	ASIWEGPPPTDTQY
TRBV5-1	TRBJ2-7	ASNAAGGPGEQY
TRBV5-1	TRBJ2-7	ASSLRGLTAGSGEQY
TRBV18	TRBJ1-4	ASSPNSREKLF
TRBV29-1	TRBJ1-5	SVGPRDRGNQPQH
TRBV2	TRBJ1-5	ASSGVRNQPQH
TRBV7-9	TRBJ2-7	ASSFFAVLAGGEQY
TRBV10-3	TRBJ2-7	AISERDQVIGGAYEQY
TRBV7-9	TRBJ2-1	ASSSRVSGRGDEQF
TRBV7-8	TRBJ2-7	ASSQGRITWLEQY
TRBV4-3	TRBJ2-1	ASSQNPSGSSYNEQF
TRBV6-1	TRBJ1-1	ASSGRDGLTEAF
TRBV10-3	TRBJ2-1	AISDSGTSFNNEQF
TRBV6-1	TRBJ2-7	ASSRDRVYEQY
TRBV7-8	TRBJ2-7	ASSLPGTRGYEQY
TRBV6-4	TRBJ1-3	ASSDVGDSSGNTIY
TRBV14	TRBJ2-7	ASSQSSGTSYEQY
TRBV2	TRBJ2-7	ASSPRQGGVNYEQY
TRBV7-8	TRBJ1-3	ASSPARAGLGNTIY
TRBV11-3	TRBJ2-7	ASSLGTGAYEQY
TRBV5-1	TRBJ2-1	ASSLGTSGSNEQF
TRBV14	TRBJ2-7	ASSPPSGRTRYEQY
TRBV9	TRBJ2-3	ASSEAPGGGTDTQY
TRBV29-1	TRBJ2-7	SVRYLTSGSYEQY
TRBV28	TRBJ2-7	ASSHRLAGGPLYEQY
TRBV4-1	TRBJ1-2	ASSLGRTVNYGYT
TRBV13	TRBJ2-3	ASSHTEPTDTQY
TRBV7-9	TRBJ2-7	ASSYSGHSSYEQY
TRBV5-1	TRBJ1-1	ASSLASLNTEAF
TRBV28	TRBJ2-2	AAATLPGGAVGELF
TRBV6-5	TRBJ2-3	ASSRTTDTQY
TRBV29-1	TRBJ1-1	SVRIPGRVTEAF
TRBV7-2	TRBJ2-3	ASSPGSGALSTDTQY
TRBV15	TRBJ2-2	ATSRDLELRELF
TRBV30	TRBJ2-6	AWSVLGLGANVLT
TRBV7-9	TRBJ2-1	ASSPTSGRGDILGEQF
TRBV4-1	TRBJ1-1	ASSQDLHRTEAF
TRBV14	TRBJ1-1	ASSQSFGGLTEAF
TRBV6-5	TRBJ2-7	ASSYRTLDEQY
TRBV6-5	TRBJ1-3	ASRQSSGNTIY
TRBV7-2	TRBJ2-7	ASSFGRTGATYEQY
TRBV25-1	TRBJ1-2	ASRVTGSEGYT
TRBV5-1	TRBJ2-3	ASSSPKGGRVPDTQY
TRBV7-8	TRBJ1-2	ASSFGGFGYGYT
TRBV7-9	TRBJ2-1	ASSFPGLDNEQF
TRBV10-1	TRBJ1-1	ASRSLVWGTEAF
TRBV29-1	TRBJ2-2	SVWRGYTGELF
TRBV29-1	TRBJ1-1	SAKQRGAITEAF
TRBV6-1	TRBJ1-5	ASSEIGGSGQPQH
TRBV5-1	TRBJ2-1	ASSLDTGVSYNEQF
TRBV27	TRBJ2-3	ASSPLAGVFSDTQY
TRBV7-8	TRBJ1-2	ASSLKPPGYT
TRBV5-6	TRBJ2-1	ASSFPMGEQF
TRBV5-8	TRBJ2-2	ASSTPSGMYTGELF